This TCR beta chain was observed in a study of T-cell memory formation after mild COVID-19. Study-level background: TCR clusters were mostly confined to one donor each.

This clonotype was observed a handful of times. Its antigen remains unidentified. MiXCR was run by TCRdb on the 5' RACE reads, yielding one entry per CDR3 protein. The data show approximately 450,000 distinct CDR3 sequences, 18% seen once. Study results and limitations: Day 15 to 85 contractors were CD4/CD8 balanced; later expanders leaned CD4+. The SARS-CoV-2 specificity of second-wave clones reaching peak at day 37 remained unverified.

From germline, CDR1 is SGHRS and CDR2 YFSETQ. The CDR3 extends over 14 amino acids. V dropped 6 bases and J dropped 0 bases, with 11 bases sitting between them. Sequenced material: PBMCs or a T cell subset sorted from them (not recorded which). The TCR sequence derives from an adult woman who had mild COVID-19 (a few samples of this study predate the infection). Cell type and time point are not known. This sequence joins TRBV5-1 and TRBJ2-3; no firm D call. The CDR3 reads CASTRTQSTDTQYF. Here the CDR3 DNA reads TGCGCCAGCACCAGGACCCAGAGCACAGATACGCAGTATTTT.